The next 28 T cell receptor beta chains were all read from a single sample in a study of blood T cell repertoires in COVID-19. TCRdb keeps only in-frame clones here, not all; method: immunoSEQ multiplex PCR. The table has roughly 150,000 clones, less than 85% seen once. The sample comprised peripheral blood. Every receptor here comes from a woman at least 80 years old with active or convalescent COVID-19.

CDR3 sequence: CASSQAGQGAITQYF. The CDR3 DNA follows: TGCGCCAGCAGCCAGGCGGGACAGGGCGCAATTACGCAGTATTTT. The genes are TRBV4-1 and TRBJ2-3, with 9 nucleotides matching TRBD1. The CDR3 length is 15 residues. Trimming took 3 bases from V and 8 from J; bases not matched to a gene: 9. The germline V gene encodes CDR1 MGHRA and CDR2 YSYEKL.

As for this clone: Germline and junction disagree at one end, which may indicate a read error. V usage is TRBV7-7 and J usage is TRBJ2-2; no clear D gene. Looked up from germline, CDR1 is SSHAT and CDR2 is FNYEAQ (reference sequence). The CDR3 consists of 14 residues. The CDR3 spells CASSLSLPGGELFF. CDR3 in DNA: TGTGCTAGCAGCTTATCCCTACCGGGCGGGGAGCTGTTTTTT.

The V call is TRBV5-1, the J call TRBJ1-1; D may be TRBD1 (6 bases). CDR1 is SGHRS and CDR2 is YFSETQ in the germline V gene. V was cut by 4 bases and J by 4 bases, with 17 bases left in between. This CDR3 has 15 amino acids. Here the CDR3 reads CASSPRTAAITEAFF. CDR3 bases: TGCGCCAGCAGCCCCAGGACAGCCGCAATCACTGAAGCTTTCTTT.

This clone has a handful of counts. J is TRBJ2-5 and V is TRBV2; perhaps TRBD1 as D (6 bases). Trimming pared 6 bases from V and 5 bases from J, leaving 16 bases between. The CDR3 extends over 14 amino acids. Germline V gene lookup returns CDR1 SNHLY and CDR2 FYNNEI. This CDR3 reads CASSPLGAGETQYF. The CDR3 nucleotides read TGTGCCAGCAGCCCCTTGGGGGCCGGGGAGACCCAGTACTTC.

The CDR3, as DNA: TGTGCCAGCAGTTTAAGTATCGGCTCTGGAAACACCATATATTTT. Protein product: CASSLSIGSGNTIYF. The chain links TRBV27 to TRBJ1-3; unclear D gene. The V gene lost 2 bases and the J gene lost 0 bases, with 8 bases spanning the gap. The CDR3 covers 15 residues. Germline CDR1 MNHEY, CDR2 SMNVEV (reference sequence).

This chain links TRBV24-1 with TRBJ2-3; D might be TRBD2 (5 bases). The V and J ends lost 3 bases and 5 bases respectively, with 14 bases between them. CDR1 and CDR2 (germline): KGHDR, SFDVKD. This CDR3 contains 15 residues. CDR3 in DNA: TGTGCCACCAGTGATCCCAGGACTGGAAAAGATACGCAGTATTTT. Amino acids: CATSDPRTGKDTQYF.

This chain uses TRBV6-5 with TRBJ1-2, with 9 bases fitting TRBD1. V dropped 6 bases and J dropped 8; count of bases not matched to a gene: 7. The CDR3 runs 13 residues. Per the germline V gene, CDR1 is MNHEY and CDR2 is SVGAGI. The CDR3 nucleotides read TGTGCCAGCAGACCCGGGACAGGGACCGGCTACACCTTC. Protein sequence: CASRPGTGTGYTF.

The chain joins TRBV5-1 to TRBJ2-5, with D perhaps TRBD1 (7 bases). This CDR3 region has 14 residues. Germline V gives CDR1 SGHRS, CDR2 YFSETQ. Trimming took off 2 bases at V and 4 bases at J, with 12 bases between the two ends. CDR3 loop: CASSFQGGGETQYF. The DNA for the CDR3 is TGCGCCAGCAGCTTTCAGGGGGGTGGAGAGACCCAGTACTTC.

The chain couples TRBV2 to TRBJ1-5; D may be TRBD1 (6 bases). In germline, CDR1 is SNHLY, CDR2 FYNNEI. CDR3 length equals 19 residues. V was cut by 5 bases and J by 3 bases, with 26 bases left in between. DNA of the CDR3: TGTGCCAGCAGTAGCACTCGGGACATAGGGTCGAACCCCAATCAGCCCCAGCATTTT. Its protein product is CASSSTRDIGSNPNQPQHF.

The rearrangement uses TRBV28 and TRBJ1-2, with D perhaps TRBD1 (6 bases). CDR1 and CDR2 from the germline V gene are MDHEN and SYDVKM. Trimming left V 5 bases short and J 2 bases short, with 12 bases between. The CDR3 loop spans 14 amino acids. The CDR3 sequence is CASSPQGRNYGYTF. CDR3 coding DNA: TGTGCCAGCAGTCCCCAGGGGCGGAACTATGGCTACACCTTC.

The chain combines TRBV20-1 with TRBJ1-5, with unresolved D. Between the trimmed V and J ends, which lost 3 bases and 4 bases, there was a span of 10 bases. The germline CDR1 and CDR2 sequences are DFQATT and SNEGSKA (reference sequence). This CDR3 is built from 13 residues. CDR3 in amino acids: CSASSGSNQPQHF. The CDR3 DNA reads TGCAGTGCTAGTTCGGGTTCAAATCAGCCCCAGCATTTT.

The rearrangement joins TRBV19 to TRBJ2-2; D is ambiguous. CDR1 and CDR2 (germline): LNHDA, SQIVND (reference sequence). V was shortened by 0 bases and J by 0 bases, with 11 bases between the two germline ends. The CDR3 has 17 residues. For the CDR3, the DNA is TGTGCCAGTAGTATAGATCGAGGTTTCCCGAACACCGGGGAGCTGTTTTTT. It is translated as CASSIDRGFPNTGELFF.

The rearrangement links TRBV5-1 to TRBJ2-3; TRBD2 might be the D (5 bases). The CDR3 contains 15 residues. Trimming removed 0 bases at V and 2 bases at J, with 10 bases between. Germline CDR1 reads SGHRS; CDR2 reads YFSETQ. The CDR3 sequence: CASSLERAATDTQYF. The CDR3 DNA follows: TGCGCCAGCAGCTTGGAGAGGGCCGCCACAGATACGCAGTATTTT. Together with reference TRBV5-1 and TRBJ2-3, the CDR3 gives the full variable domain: KAGVTQTPRYLIKTRGQQVTLSCSPISGHRSVSWYQQTPGQGLQFLFEYFSETQRNKGNFPGRFSGRQFSNSRSEMNVSTLELGDSALYLCASSLERAATDTQYFGPGTRLTVL.

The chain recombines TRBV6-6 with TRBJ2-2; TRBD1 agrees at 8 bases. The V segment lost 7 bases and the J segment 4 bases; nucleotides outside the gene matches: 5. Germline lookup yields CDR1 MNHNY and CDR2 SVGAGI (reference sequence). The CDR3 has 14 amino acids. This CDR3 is CASNQGAATGELFF. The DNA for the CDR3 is TGTGCCAGCAATCAGGGGGCGGCCACCGGGGAGCTGTTTTTT.

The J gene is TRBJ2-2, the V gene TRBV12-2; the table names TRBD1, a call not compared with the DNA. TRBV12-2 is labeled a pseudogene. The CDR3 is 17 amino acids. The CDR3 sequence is CASRFEPGQDNTGELFF. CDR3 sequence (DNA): TGTGCAAGTCGCTTTGAACCGGGACAGGACAACACCGGGGAGCTGTTTTTT.

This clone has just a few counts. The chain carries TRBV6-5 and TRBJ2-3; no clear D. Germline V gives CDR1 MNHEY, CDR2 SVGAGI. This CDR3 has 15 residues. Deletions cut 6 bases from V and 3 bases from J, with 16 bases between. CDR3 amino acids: CASSPSEASTDTQYF. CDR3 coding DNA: TGTGCCAGCAGCCCCAGCGAGGCGTCTACAGATACGCAGTATTTT.

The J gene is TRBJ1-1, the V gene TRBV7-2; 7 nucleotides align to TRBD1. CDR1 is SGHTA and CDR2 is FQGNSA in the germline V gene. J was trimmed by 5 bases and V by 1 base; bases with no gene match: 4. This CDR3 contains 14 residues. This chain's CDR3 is CASSLEGARTEAFF. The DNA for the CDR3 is TGTGCCAGCAGCTTAGAGGGGGCGCGGACTGAAGCTTTCTTT.

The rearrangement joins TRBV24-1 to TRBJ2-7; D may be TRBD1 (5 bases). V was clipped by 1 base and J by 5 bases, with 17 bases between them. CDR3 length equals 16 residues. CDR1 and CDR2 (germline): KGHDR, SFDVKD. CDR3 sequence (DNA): TGTGCCACCAGTGATTTTTCGACAGAAAGGTTGCACGAGCAGTACTTC. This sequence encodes CATSDFSTERLHEQYF.

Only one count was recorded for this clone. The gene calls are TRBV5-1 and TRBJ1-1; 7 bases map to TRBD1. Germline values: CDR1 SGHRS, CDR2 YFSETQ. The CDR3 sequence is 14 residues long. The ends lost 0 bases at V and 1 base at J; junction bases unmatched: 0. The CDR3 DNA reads TGCGCCAGCAGCTTGGCAGGGGGGAACACTGAAGCTTTCTTT. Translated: CASSLAGGNTEAFF.

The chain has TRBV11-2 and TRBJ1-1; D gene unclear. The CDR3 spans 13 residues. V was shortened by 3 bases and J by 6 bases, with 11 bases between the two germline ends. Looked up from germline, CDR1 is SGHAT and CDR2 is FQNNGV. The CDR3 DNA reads TGTGCCAGCAGCTTGCAAGGAGGAGCTGAAGCTTTCTTT. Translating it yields CASSLQGGAEAFF.

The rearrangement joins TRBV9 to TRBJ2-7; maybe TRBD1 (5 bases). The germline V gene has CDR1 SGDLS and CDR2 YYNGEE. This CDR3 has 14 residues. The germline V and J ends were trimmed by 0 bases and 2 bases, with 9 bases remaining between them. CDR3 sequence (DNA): TGTGCCAGCAGCGTAGAGCAGGGCGCCTACGAGCAGTACTTC. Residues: CASSVEQGAYEQYF. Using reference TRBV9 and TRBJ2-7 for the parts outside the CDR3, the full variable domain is DSGVTQTPKHLITATGQRVTLRCSPRSGDLSVYWYQQSLDQGLQFLIQYYNGEERAKGNILERFSAQQFPDLHSELNLSSLELGDSALYFCASSVEQGAYEQYFGPGTRLTVT.

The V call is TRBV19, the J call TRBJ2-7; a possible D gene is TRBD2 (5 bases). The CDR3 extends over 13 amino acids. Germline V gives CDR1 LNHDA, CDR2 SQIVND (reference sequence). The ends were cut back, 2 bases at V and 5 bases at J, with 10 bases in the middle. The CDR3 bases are TGTGCCAGTAGTATACTTTTCGGGGACGAGCAGTACTTC. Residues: CASSILFGDEQYF.

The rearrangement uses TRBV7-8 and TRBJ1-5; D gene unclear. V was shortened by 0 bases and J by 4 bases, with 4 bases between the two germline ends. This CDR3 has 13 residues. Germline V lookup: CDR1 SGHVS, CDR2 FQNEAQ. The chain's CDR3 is CASSLALNQPQHF. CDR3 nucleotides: TGTGCCAGCAGCTTAGCGCTAAATCAGCCCCAGCATTTT.

The CDR3 nucleotides read TGCGCCAGCAGCTTGGAGAGAAACACTGAAGCTTTCTTT. This gives the protein CASSLERNTEAFF. The chain couples TRBV5-1 to TRBJ1-1; D gene uncertain. Between the trimmed V and J ends, which lost 0 bases and 2 bases, there was a span of 5 bases. Germline V lookup: CDR1 SGHRS, CDR2 YFSETQ. The CDR3 is 13 amino acids.

As DNA, the CDR3 is TGCGCCAGCAGCTTGGTGTCAGGGGGCTTTGGAACTGAAGCTTTCTTT. It codes for CASSLVSGGFGTEAFF. The chain links TRBV5-1 to TRBJ1-1; TRBD1 agrees at 8 bases. The junction had 9 bases not matched to a gene; V was cut back by 0 bases and J by 5 bases. Germline CDR1 SGHRS, CDR2 YFSETQ. The CDR3 is 16 amino acids.

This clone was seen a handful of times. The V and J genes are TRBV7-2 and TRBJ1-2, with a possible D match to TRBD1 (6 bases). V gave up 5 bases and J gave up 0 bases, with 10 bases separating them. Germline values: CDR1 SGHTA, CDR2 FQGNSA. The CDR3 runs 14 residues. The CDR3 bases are TGTGCCAGCAGCGTGGACAGCGCTAACTATGGCTACACCTTC. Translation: CASSVDSANYGYTF.

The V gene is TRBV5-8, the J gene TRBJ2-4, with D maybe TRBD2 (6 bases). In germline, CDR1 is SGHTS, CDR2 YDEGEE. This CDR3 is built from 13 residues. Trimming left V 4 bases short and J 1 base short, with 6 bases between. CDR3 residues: CASSRGAKNIQYF. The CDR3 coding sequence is TGTGCCAGCAGCCGGGGGGCCAAAAACATTCAGTACTTC. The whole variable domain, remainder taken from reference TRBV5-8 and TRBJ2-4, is EAGVTQSPTHLIKTRGQQATLRCSPISGHTSVYWYQQALGLGLQFLLWYDEGEERNRGNFPPRFSGRQFPNYSSELNVNALELEDSALYLCASSRGAKNIQYFGAGTRLSVL.

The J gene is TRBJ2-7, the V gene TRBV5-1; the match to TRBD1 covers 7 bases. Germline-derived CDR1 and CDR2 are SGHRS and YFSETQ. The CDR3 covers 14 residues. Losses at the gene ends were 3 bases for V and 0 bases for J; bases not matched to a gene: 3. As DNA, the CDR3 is TGCGCCAGCAGCTCGCGACAGGGCTCCTACGAGCAGTACTTC. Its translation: CASSSRQGSYEQYF. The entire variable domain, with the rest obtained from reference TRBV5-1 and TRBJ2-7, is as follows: KAGVTQTPRYLIKTRGQQVTLSCSPISGHRSVSWYQQTPGQGLQFLFEYFSETQRNKGNFPGRFSGRQFSNSRSEMNVSTLELGDSALYLCASSSRQGSYEQYFGPGTRLTVT.